The subject of this entry is one T cell receptor beta chain. As yet, its antigen is unknown. This entry comes from a study of glioma-infiltrating T cells after dendritic cell vaccination. The wider study: At biweekly intervals, patients got three intradermal dendritic cell vaccine injections. Study-wide points: Higher TCR clonality did not directly relate to longer survival. Patients with more pretreatment TILs had longer time to progression and survival.

Time point described: after dendritic cell vaccination, including at tumor progression/relapse. Blood PBMC samples: pre-vaccination, two weeks post third vaccination, and at tumor progression. Some clones are missing from TCRdb's copy, which holds only in-frame ones; the method was immunoSEQ multiplex PCR. The table lists approximately 90,000 clones, over 75% of them singletons. Here the sequenced sample was blood, taken after dendritic cell vaccination. This receptor was taken from a human donor with glioblastoma.

CDR3 sequence: CASSQIRGSVENEQFF. The CDR3 bases are TGTGCCAGCAGCCAAATTAGGGGCTCCGTGGAAAATGAGCAGTTCTTC. The chain recombines TRBV7-9 with TRBJ2-1, with D possibly being TRBD1 (5 bases). Germline CDR1 is SEHNR and CDR2 is FQNEAQ (reference sequence). This CDR3 is 16 amino acids long. Trimming removed 5 bases from V and 7 bases from J, with 21 bases in between. The whole variable domain, remainder taken from reference TRBV7-9 and TRBJ2-1, is DTGVSQNPRHKITKRGQNVTFRCDPISEHNRLYWYRQTLGQGPEFLTYFQNEAQLEKSRLLSDRFSAERPKGSFSTLEIQRTEQGDSAMYLCASSQIRGSVENEQFFGPGTRLTVL.